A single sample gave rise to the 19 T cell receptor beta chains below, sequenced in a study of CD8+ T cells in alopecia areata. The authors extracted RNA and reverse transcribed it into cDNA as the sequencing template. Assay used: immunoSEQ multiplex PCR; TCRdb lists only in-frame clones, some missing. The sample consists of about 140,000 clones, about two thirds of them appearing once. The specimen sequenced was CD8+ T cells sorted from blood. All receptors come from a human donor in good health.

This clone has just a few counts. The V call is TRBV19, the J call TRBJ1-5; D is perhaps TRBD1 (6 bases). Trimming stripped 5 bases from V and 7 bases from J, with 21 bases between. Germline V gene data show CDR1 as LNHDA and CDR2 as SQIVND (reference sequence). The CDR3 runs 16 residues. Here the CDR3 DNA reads TGTGCCAGTAGTTTCATACAGGGTGATTCAAGGCAGCCCCAGCATTTT. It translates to CASSFIQGDSRQPQHF. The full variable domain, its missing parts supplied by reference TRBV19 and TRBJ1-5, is DGGITQSPKYLFRKEGQNVTLSCEQNLNHDAMYWYRQDPGQGLRLIYYSQIVNDFQKGDIAEGYSVSREKKESFPLTVTSAQKNPTAFYLCASSFIQGDSRQPQHFGDGTRLSIL.

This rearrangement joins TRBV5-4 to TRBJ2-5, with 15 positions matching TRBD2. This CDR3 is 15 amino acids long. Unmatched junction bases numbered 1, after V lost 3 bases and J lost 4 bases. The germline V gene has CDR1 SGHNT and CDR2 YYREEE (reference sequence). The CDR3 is CASSWGLAGGETQYF. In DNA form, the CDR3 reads TGTGCCAGCAGCTGGGGACTAGCGGGAGGAGAGACCCAGTACTTC.

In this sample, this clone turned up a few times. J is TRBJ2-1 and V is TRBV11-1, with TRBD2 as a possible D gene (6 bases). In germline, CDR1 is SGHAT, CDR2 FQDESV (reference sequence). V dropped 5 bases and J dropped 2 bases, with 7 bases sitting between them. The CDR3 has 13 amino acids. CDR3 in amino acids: CASSTSPYNEQFF. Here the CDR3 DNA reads TGTGCCAGCAGCACTAGCCCCTACAATGAGCAGTTCTTC.

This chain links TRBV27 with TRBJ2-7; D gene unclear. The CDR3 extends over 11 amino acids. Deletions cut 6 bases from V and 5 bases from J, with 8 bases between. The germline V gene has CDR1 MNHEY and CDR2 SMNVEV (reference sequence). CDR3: CASRRVNEQYF. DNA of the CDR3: TGTGCCAGCAGAAGGGTTAACGAGCAGTACTTC.

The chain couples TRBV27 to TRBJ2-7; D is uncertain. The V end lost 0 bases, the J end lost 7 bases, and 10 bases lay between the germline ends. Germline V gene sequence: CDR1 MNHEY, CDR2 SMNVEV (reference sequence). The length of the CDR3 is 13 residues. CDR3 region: CASSLSIGREQYF. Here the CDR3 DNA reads TGTGCCAGCAGTTTATCGATAGGTAGGGAGCAGTACTTC.

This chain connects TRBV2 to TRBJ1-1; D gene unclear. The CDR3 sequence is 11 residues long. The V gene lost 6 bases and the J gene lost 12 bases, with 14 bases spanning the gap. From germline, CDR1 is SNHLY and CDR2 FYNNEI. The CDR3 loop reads CASRDFRGTFF. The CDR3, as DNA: TGTGCCAGCAGGGACTTTCGGGGAACTTTCTTT.

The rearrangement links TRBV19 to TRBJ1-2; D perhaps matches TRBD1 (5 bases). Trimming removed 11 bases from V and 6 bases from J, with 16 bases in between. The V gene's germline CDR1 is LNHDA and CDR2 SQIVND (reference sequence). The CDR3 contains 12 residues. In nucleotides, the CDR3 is TGTGCCGGTTACAGGACTGAGAATGGCTACACCTTC. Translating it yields CAGYRTENGYTF.

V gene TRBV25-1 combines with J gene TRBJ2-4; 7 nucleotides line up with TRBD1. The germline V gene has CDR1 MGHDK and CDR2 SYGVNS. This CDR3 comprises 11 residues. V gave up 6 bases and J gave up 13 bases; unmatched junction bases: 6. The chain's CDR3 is CASSQGDGQYF. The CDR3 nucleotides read TGTGCCAGCAGCCAGGGGGACGGGCAGTACTTC.

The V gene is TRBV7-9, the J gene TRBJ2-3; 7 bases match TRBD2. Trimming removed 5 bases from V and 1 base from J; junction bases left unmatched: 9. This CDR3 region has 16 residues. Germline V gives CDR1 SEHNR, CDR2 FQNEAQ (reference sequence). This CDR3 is CASSDTSGIGTDTQYF. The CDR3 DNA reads TGTGCCAGCAGCGACACAAGCGGGATCGGCACAGATACGCAGTATTTT.

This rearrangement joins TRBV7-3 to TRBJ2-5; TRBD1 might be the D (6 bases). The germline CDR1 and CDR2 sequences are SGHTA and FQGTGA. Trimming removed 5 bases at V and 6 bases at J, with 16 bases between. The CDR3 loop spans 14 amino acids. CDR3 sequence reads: CASSSGRGRKTQYF. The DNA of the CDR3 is TGTGCCAGCAGCAGCGGCAGGGGCCGGAAGACCCAGTACTTC.

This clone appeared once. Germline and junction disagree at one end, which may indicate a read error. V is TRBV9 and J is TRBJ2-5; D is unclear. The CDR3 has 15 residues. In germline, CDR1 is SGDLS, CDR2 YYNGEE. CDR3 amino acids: CASSVGPGPLYEQNF. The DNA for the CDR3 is TGTGCCAGCAGCGTAGGCCCCGGACCCCTCTACGAGCAGAACTTC. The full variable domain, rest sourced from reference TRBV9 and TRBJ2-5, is DSGVTQTPKHLITATGQRVTLRCSPRSGDLSVYWYQQSLDQGLQFLIQYYNGEERAKGNILERFSAQQFPDLHSELNLSSLELGDSALYFCASSVGPGPLYEQNFGPGTRLLVL.

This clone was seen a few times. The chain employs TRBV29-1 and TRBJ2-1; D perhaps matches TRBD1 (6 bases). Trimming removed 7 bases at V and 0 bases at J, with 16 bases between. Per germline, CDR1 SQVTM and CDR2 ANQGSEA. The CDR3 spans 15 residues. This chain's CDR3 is CSASRGGNSYNEQFF. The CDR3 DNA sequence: TGCAGCGCCTCGAGAGGGGGAAACTCCTACAATGAGCAGTTCTTC.

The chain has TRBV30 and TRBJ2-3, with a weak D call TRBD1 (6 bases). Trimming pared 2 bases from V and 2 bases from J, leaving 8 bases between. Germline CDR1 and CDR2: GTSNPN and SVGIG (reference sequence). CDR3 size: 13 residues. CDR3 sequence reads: CAWSQGPTDTQYF. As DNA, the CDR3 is TGTGCCTGGAGTCAGGGGCCCACAGATACGCAGTATTTT.

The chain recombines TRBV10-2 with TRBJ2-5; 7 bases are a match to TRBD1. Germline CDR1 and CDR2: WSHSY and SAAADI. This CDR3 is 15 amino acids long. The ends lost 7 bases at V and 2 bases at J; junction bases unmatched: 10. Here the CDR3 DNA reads TGCGCCAGCACCACAGGGGTGATACCGCAAGAGACCCAGTACTTC. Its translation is CASTTGVIPQETQYF.

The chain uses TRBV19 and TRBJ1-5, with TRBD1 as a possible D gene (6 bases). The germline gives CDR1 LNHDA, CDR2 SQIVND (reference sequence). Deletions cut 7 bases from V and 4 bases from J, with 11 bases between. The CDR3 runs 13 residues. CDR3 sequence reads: CASKDSLNQPQHF. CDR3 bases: TGTGCCAGTAAGGACAGTTTGAATCAGCCCCAGCATTTT.

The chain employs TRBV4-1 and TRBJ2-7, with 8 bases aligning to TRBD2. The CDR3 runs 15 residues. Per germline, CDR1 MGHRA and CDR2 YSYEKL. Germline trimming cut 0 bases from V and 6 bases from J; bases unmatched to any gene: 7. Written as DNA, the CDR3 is TGCGCCAGCAGCCAAGACCGGGGGGGAGCGAGCGAGCAGTACTTC. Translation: CASSQDRGGASEQYF.

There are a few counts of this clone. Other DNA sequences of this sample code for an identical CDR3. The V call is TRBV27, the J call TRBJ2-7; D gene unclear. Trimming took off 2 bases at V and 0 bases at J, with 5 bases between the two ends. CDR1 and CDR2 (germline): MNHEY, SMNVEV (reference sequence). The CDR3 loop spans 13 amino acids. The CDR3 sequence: CASSLTSSYEQYF. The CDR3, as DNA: TGTGCCAGCAGTTTAACGAGCTCCTACGAGCAGTACTTC.

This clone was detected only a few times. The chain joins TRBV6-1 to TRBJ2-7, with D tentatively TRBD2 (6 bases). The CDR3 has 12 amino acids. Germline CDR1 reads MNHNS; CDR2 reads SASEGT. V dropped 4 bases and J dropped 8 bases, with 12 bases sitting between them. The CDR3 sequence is CASSATSPQQYF. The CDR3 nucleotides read TGTGCCAGCAGTGCAACTAGCCCGCAGCAGTACTTC.

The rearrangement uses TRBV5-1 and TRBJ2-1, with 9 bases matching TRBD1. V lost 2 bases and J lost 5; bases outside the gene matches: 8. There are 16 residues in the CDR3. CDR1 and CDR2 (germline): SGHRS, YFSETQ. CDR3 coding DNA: TGCGCCAGCAGCTTAAATACCGGGACAGGGCACAATGAGCAGTTCTTC. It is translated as CASSLNTGTGHNEQFF. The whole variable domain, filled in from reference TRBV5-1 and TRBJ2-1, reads KAGVTQTPRYLIKTRGQQVTLSCSPISGHRSVSWYQQTPGQGLQFLFEYFSETQRNKGNFPGRFSGRQFSNSRSEMNVSTLELGDSALYLCASSLNTGTGHNEQFFGPGTRLTVL.